The rows below give T cell receptor beta chains drawn from one sample of a study of shared clonotypes between healthy human individuals. The data were produced by immunoSEQ multiplex PCR, yet TCRdb's version contains in-frame clones alone and is incomplete. The sample holds about 580,000 clones, 98% seen once. The sequenced sample consisted of naive CD8+ T cells sorted from blood. These receptors were taken from a man in his thirties or forties in good health. CDR3s include the opening cysteine and the closing phenylalanine or tryptophan. Each record gives: J gene, V gene, clone size, D gene, CDR3 protein, CDR3 DNA. The D gene is left open where the match is weak. Only part of the rows carry a size: once, few, many, or a class if the clone is expanded.

TRBJ2-7 | TRBV27 | . | TRBD2 | CASSQAGARFYEQYF | TGTGCCAGCAGTCAAGCGGGAGCCCGCTTCTACGAGCAGTACTTC
TRBJ2-1 | TRBV7-8 | . | . | CASSLGSLARSSLYNEQFF | TGTGCCAGCAGCTTAGGGTCCCTAGCCCGAAGCTCCCTCTACAATGAGCAGTTCTTC
TRBJ2-1 | TRBV7-2 | . | TRBD2 | CASSLGLAAEQFF | TGTGCCAGCAGCCTAGGACTAGCGGCTGAGCAGTTCTTC
TRBJ1-1 | TRBV2 | . | TRBD1 | CARARTGGLRTEAFF | TGTGCCAGGGCCAGGACAGGGGGCCTAAGGACTGAAGCTTTCTTT
TRBJ2-7 | TRBV5-4 | . | . | CASQPHGAYEQYF | TGTGCCAGCCAACCTCACGGTGCGTACGAGCAGTACTTC
TRBJ2-7 | TRBV5-1 | . | TRBD2 | CASGRGLAGDEQYF | TGCGCCAGCGGACGGGGACTAGCGGGCGACGAGCAGTACTTC
TRBJ1-1 | TRBV9 | . | TRBD1 | CASSALDRGTEAFF | TGTGCCAGCAGCGCCTTAGACAGGGGTACTGAAGCTTTCTTT
TRBJ1-1 | TRBV2 | . | . | CASSPGHQWGTEAFF | TGTGCCAGCTCGCCGGGACACCAATGGGGCACTGAAGCTTTCTTT
TRBJ1-4 | TRBV9 | . | . | CASSATLSPATNEKLFF | TGTGCCAGCAGCGCCACCTTATCGCCCGCAACTAATGAAAAACTGTTTTTT
TRBJ1-2 | TRBV7-9 | . | . | CASSLIGLRYGYTF | TGTGCCAGCAGCTTAATCGGGCTTCGGTATGGCTACACCTTC
TRBJ2-5 | TRBV11-2 | . | TRBD2 | CASSLYLADKETQYF | TGTGCCAGCAGCTTATATCTAGCGGATAAAGAGACCCAGTACTTC
TRBJ1-4 | TRBV7-6 | . | . | CASSAQWGSGEKLFF | TGTGCCAGCAGCGCACAGTGGGGTTCGGGGGAAAAACTGTTTTTT
TRBJ2-7 | TRBV11-2 | . | . | CASSLARTGPTYEQYF | TGTGCCAGCAGCTTAGCTAGAACAGGTCCCACATACGAGCAGTACTTC
TRBJ2-4 | TRBV27 | . | . | CASGGGGDIQYF | TGTGCCAGCGGGGGAGGAGGCGACATTCAGTACTTC
TRBJ2-1 | TRBV5-1 | once | TRBD1 | CASRTGYNEQFF | TGCGCCAGCAGGACAGGGTACAATGAGCAGTTCTTC
TRBJ2-5 | TRBV7-7 | . | TRBD2 | CASSQDPSGRETQYF | TGTGCCAGCAGCCAAGATCCAAGCGGGAGGGAGACCCAGTACTTC
TRBJ2-7 | TRBV6-5 | . | . | CASSYSYHYEQYF | TGTGCCAGCAGTTACTCTTATCATTACGAGCAGTACTTC
TRBJ2-1 | TRBV9 | . | . | CASSVGTYNEQFF | TGTGCCAGCAGCGTGGGGACGTACAATGAGCAGTTCTTC
TRBJ2-2 | TRBV28 | . | . | CASSLDSAAADTGELFF | TGTGCCAGCAGTTTAGATTCGGCGGCAGCCGACACCGGGGAGCTGTTTTTT
TRBJ1-3 | TRBV7-9 | . | . | CASSSEGIQVYF | TGTGCCAGCAGCTCGGAAGGGATCCAGGTATATTTT
TRBJ1-5 | TRBV2 | . | TRBD1 | CASSRTGVLGQPQHF | TGTGCCAGCAGTAGGACAGGGGTTTTGGGTCAGCCCCAGCATTTT
TRBJ2-2 | TRBV9 | . | . | CASSVGGAGELFF | TGTGCCAGCAGCGTTGGGGGAGCCGGGGAGCTGTTTTTT
TRBJ1-1 | TRBV11-2 | . | . | CASSLIWTEAFF | TGTGCCAGCAGCCTAATATGGACTGAAGCTTTCTTT
TRBJ2-3 | TRBV5-1 | . | . | CASSLGQGLADTQYF | TGCGCCAGCAGCTTGGGCCAGGGGTTGGCAGATACGCAGTATTTT
TRBJ2-1 | TRBV2 | . | TRBD2 | CASSRSTSGASSYNEQFF | TGTGCCAGCAGCCGATCGACTAGCGGGGCAAGCTCCTACAATGAGCAGTTCTTC
TRBJ1-5 | TRBV5-1 | . | . | CASSLSAGVDQPQHF | TGCGCCAGCAGTCTGAGCGCCGGGGTCGATCAGCCCCAGCATTTT
TRBJ2-7 | TRBV9 | . | TRBD2 | CASSVDQRLADTYEQYF | TGTGCCAGCAGCGTGGACCAACGGCTAGCGGATACCTACGAGCAGTACTTC
TRBJ1-5 | TRBV2 | . | . | CASSDGTFAYSNQPQHF | TGTGCCAGCAGTGATGGCACCTTCGCATATAGCAATCAGCCCCAGCATTTT
TRBJ2-7 | TRBV5-5 | . | TRBD1 | CASSLGTGIYEQYF | TGTGCCAGCAGCTTGGGGACAGGGATTTACGAGCAGTACTTC
TRBJ1-5 | TRBV7-9 | . | . | CASSLAQGYQPQHF | TGTGCCAGCAGCTTAGCGCAAGGGTATCAGCCCCAGCATTTT
TRBJ2-7 | TRBV25-1 | . | . | CASSETGLGAYEQYF | TGTGCCAGCAGTGAAACAGGGCTGGGGGCCTACGAGCAGTACTTC
TRBJ1-5 | TRBV5-5 | . | . | CASSLAGAMSQPQHF | TGTGCCAGCAGCTTGGCCGGGGCGATGAGTCAGCCCCAGCATTTT
TRBJ2-7 | TRBV7-9 | . | TRBD1 | CASTWDSSYEQYF | TGTGCCAGCACTTGGGACAGCTCCTACGAGCAGTACTTC
TRBJ2-1 | TRBV9 | . | TRBD2 | CASSAVGAGGPGNEQFF | TGTGCCAGCAGCGCCGTGGGAGCGGGAGGGCCTGGGAATGAGCAGTTCTTC
TRBJ2-1 | TRBV28 | . | TRBD2 | CASTPWGPLAGVYNEQFF | TGTGCCAGCACCCCTTGGGGCCCACTAGCGGGAGTCTACAATGAGCAGTTCTTC
TRBJ2-7 | TRBV6-1 | once | . | CASSEGSSYYFPYEQYF | TGTGCCAGCAGTGAAGGAAGCTCGTACTACTTCCCGTACGAGCAGTACTTC
TRBJ1-5 | TRBV9 | . | . | CASSVDSGNQPQHF | TGTGCCAGCAGCGTAGATTCCGGGAATCAGCCCCAGCATTTT